A single T cell receptor (beta chain) is shown here with its context. Its antigen has not been determined. Qualities for individual bases were not recorded, and no much larger clone is one base off. Only healthy Caucasian donors were included. Three pairs of female monozygotic twins, all aged roughly 18 to 30 years, made up the twin cohort. Positive isolation kits from Invitrogen were used to isolate CD4+ and CD8+ T cell populations. Libraries were prepared through 5' RACE. The instrument given in TCRdb is Illumina HiSeq 2000. A universal primer binding site was introduced by template switching, and a unique molecular identifier was present in the final cDNA, enabling accurate counting of TCR cDNA molecules. First-strand cDNA for TCR alpha and beta chains was synthesized from specific primers in the conserved constant-segment region. To control for contamination, each cDNA library was double barcoded with a SMART-Mk sample barcode plus Illumina barcodes. TruSeq adapter sequences along with Illumina sample barcodes were introduced in two successive PCR steps. The Illumina HiSeq platform was used with custom primers to sequence TCR alpha and beta cDNA libraries. The original pipeline was this. MiGEC processed the raw reads to extract unique molecular identifiers, while MiXCR was used to determine the CDR3 positions. Recombination models were inferred per individual with the repgenHMM and IGoR tools using an EM algorithm. Shared clonotypes were analyzed with the tcR package in R, and sharing was normalized by the product of cloneset sizes. To study raw recombination free of thymic and clonal selection effects, out-of-frame nonproductive sequences were analyzed. TCRdb reanalyzed the raw reads on its own, using fastp at Q25 for trimming and MiXCR for clone calling, and kept in-frame beta chains. CDR3 protein sequences are deduplicated, and each keeps its most common genes and DNA. The V and J calls and clone size come from TCRdb's table, not from the authors' own analysis. Here the sample has hundreds of thousands of distinct CDR3 sequences; roughly an eighth occur a single time. The ten largest clonotypes hold about 7% of the sample.

The sample belongs to a study of identical twins (dated by TCRdb to 2015 to 2016). Context from the whole study: To test whether fetal clonotypes persist, the study used deep sequencing on TCR alpha and beta repertoires from monozygotic twins, unrelated adults of various ages, and cord blood. To rule out contamination, the twin experiments were replicated at different times with different library preparation protocols. Summary of the overall study and its limitations: Zero-insertion analyses could be partly confounded by invariant T cells such as MAIT and iNKT, though diverse VJ usage argued against such confounding for most clonotypes. The excess sharing between twins in beta out-of-frame sequences was weaker because fewer shared sequences reduced the signal-to-noise ratio. Because the same donors could not be followed over many years, the conclusions depended on cross-sectional statistical analysis. Abundant cord blood beta clonotypes had fewer insertions, young adult naive repertoires showed a similar but weaker trend, and memory repertoires showed no such trend. Out-of-frame TCR alpha sharing in monozygotic twins was systematically underestimated by recombination models, whereas sharing between unrelated individuals was in agreement with the recombination models. Compared with coincidental sharing between unrelated individuals, an excess of low generation-probability sequences was observed among out-of-frame TCR alpha sequences shared between twins.

Trimming takes 3 bases off V and 8 bases off J; junction bases not matched to a gene: 4. From the germline V gene, CDR1 is SGDLS and CDR2 is YYNGEE. From its cysteine to its phenylalanine, the CDR3 spans 12 amino acids. The retained sequence is limited to the CDR3, 36 bases, with the frame set at the first base. These data were also reused for a study on yellow fever vaccine responses in identical twins. The second paper states: The authors reported that the T cell response to vaccination in identical twins appeared partly convergent and partly personalized. The study precisely tracked vaccine-responding T cell clones in identical twins.

Input material: CD8+ T cells sorted from blood. The sequence links TRBV9 to TRBJ2-7, with 8 central nucleotides matching TRBD2. The TCR was taken from a woman between 18 and 29 years old in good health. The nucleotides read TGTGCCAGCAGCGAATCTAGCGGGCAGCAGTACTTC. The resulting protein is CASSESSGQQYF.